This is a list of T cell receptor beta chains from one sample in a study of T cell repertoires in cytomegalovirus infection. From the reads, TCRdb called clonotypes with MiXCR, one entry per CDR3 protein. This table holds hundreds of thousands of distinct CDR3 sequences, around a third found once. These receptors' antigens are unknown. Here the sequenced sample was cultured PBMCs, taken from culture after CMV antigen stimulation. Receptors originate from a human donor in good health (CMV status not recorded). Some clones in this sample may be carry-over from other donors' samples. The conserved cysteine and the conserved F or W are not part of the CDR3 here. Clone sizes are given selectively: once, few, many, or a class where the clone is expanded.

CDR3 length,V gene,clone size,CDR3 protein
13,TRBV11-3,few,ASSFRKSGNTEAF
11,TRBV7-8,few,ASSLARGSEAF
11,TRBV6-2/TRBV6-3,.,ASSNSRAETQY
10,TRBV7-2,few,ASSLWAYEQY
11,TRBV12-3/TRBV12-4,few,ASSQGQAYEQY
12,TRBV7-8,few,ASSLAGGSDIQY
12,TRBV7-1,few,AYGRDPGANVLT
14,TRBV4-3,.,ASSQDRRQAPSGYT
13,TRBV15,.,ATSGVATYYNEQF
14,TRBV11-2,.,ASSLALAGVLNEQF
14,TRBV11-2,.,ASSLGTHGRIDEQY
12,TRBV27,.,ASGAPGLIRPQH
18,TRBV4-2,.,ASSQGGLAGVFLAKNIQY
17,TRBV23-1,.,ASILPGLAGGPGGGELF
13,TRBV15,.,ATSPGQVGNQPQH
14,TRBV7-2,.,ASSLDSGGHGFTQY
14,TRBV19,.,ASTPSTTSSYNEQF
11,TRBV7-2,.,ASSFQRGDAKY